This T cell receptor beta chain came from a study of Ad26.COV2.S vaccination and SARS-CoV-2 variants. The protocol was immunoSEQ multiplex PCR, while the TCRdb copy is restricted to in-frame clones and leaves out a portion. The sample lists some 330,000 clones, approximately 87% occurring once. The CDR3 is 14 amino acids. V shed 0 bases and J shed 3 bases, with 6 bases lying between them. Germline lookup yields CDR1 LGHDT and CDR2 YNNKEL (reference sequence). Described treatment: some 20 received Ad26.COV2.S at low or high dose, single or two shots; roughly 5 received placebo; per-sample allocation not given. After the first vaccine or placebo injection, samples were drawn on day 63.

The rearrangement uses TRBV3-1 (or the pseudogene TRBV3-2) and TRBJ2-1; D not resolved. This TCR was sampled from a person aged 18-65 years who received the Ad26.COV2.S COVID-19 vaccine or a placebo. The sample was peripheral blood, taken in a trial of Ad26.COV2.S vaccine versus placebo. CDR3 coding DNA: TGTGCCAGCAGCCAAGACCGGATCTACAATGAGCAGTTCTTC. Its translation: CASSQDRIYNEQFF.